Following are 19 T cell receptor beta chains from one sample sequenced in a study of human T cells and chemical hapten exposure. As to time point: patch test 2, 6 weeks after DPC sensitization. Noted treatment: therapeutic diphenylcyclopropenone sensitization with weekly scalp DPC. TCRdb reanalysed the RACE reads using MiXCR and keeps one entry per CDR3 protein. The sample comprises over 130,000 distinct CDR3 sequences, about 10% of which are singletons, and around 1.4% rests with the top ten. The specimen was whole blood, collected in connection with sensitization to the hapten diphenylcyclopropenone (DPC). The receptors were sampled from a woman aged 50 to 65 with alopecia areata. Some clones in this sample may be carry-over from other donors' samples.

This clonotype was found many times. The rearrangement links TRBV29-1 to TRBJ1-5; TRBD1 agrees at 7 bases. The CDR3 contains 14 residues. Germline-derived CDR1 and CDR2 are SQVTM and ANQGSEA. Trimming cost V 3 bases and J 2 bases; bases outside gene matches: 4. CDR3 coding DNA: TGCAGCGTTGACCTGGGGACAGGCAATCAGCCCCAGCATTTT. This translates into CSVDLGTGNQPQHF. The whole variable domain, filled in from reference TRBV29-1 and TRBJ1-5, reads SAVISQKPSRDICQRGTSLTIQCQVDSQVTMMFWYRQQPGQSLTLIATANQGSEATYESGFVIDKFPISRPNLTFSTLTVSNMSPEDSSIYLCSVDLGTGNQPQHFGDGTRLSIL.

The chain couples TRBV11-3 to TRBJ1-6; a weak D match, TRBD1 (5 bases). Germline assignment: CDR1 SGHNT and CDR2 YENEEA. The CDR3 length is 15 residues. V gave up 3 bases and J gave up 9 bases, with 15 bases separating them. As DNA, the CDR3 is TGTGCCAGCAGCTTGGGGACGGCCAGATCTTCACCCCTCCACTTT. Translation: CASSLGTARSSPLHF.

In its sample, this clonotype was seen a few times. The chain combines TRBV5-1 with TRBJ2-3; 10 bases map to TRBD1. The V segment lost 4 bases and the J segment 14 bases; nucleotides outside the gene matches: 13. This CDR3 has 14 amino acids. Germline V gene sequence: CDR1 SGHRS, CDR2 YFSETQ. This chain's CDR3 is CASSPDPGQGLWYF. The DNA of the CDR3 is TGCGCCAGCAGCCCAGACCCGGGACAGGGGCTCTGGTATTTT.

This clonotype was seen many times. The chain combines TRBV5-1 with TRBJ2-1, with D unclear. Germline V CDR1 and CDR2: SGHRS, YFSETQ. The CDR3 has 14 amino acids. The V and J ends lost 0 bases and 4 bases respectively, with 8 bases between them. The DNA for the CDR3 is TGCGCCAGCAGCTTGGAAGGCGCGTACAATGAGCAGTTCTTC. Protein product: CASSLEGAYNEQFF.

The chain carries TRBV29-1 and TRBJ2-7; D is perhaps TRBD1 or TRBD2 (5 bases each). Trimming left V 4 bases short and J 2 bases short, with 9 bases between. This CDR3 region has 12 residues. CDR1 SQVTM and CDR2 ANQGSEA come from the germline V gene. The CDR3 is CSVAGSAYEQYF. CDR3 DNA sequence: TGCAGCGTTGCAGGGAGCGCCTACGAGCAGTACTTC.

This clonotype was seen many times. The chain links TRBV29-1 to TRBJ1-1, with D maybe TRBD1 (5 bases). The germline gives CDR1 SQVTM, CDR2 ANQGSEA. With 5 bases removed from V and 1 base from J, the gap between germline ends came to 14 bases. This CDR3 has 14 amino acids. The CDR3 region is CSVYPGLQNTEAFF. DNA of the CDR3: TGCAGCGTTTACCCGGGACTGCAGAACACTGAAGCTTTCTTT.

This clonotype was counted only a few times. The chain has TRBV29-1 and TRBJ2-1, with a weak D call TRBD2 (6 bases). Trimming stripped 2 bases from V and 9 bases from J, with 8 bases between. This CDR3 contains 11 residues. Germline CDR1 reads SQVTM; CDR2 reads ANQGSEA. CDR3 in amino acids: CSVENGSEQFF. The CDR3 DNA follows: TGCAGCGTTGAAAACGGGAGTGAGCAGTTCTTC.

This rearrangement joins TRBV9 to TRBJ1-6; unclear D gene. The CDR3 has 17 amino acids. Between the trimmed V and J ends, which lost 0 bases and 0 bases, there was a span of 10 bases. The germline CDR1 and CDR2 sequences are SGDLS and YYNGEE. The CDR3 sequence: CASSVEAASSYNSPLHF. The DNA for the CDR3 is TGTGCCAGCAGCGTAGAGGCGGCGAGCTCCTATAATTCACCCCTCCACTTT.

The table lists this clonotype with a count of one. The V gene is TRBV5-1, the J gene TRBJ2-2, with a possible D match to TRBD1 (5 bases). This CDR3 contains 15 residues. Looked up from germline, CDR1 is SGHRS and CDR2 is YFSETQ. Trimming removed 2 bases at V and 1 base at J, with 9 bases between. The DNA for the CDR3 is TGCGCCAGCAGCTTTGCAGGGCAGAACACCGGGGAGCTGTTTTTT. It codes for CASSFAGQNTGELFF.

This clonotype appeared a few times. The chain carries TRBV29-1 and TRBJ2-5, with 13 nucleotides matching TRBD2. V lost 8 bases to trimming and J lost 5 bases; unmatched junction nucleotides: 5. Per the germline V gene, CDR1 is SQVTM and CDR2 is ANQGSEA. This CDR3 region has 13 residues. The CDR3 protein is CSLRTSGSETQYF. The CDR3 nucleotides are TGCAGCCTTAGGACTAGCGGGAGTGAGACCCAGTACTTC.

The chain joins TRBV12-3 or TRBV12-4 to TRBJ2-7, with 11 bases matching TRBD2. This CDR3 spans 14 amino acids. J was trimmed by 4 bases and V by 5 bases; bases with no gene match: 4. The CDR3 is CASSDGTSGYEQYF. The CDR3 DNA reads TGTGCCAGCAGTGACGGGACTAGCGGATACGAGCAGTACTTC.

A few counts support this clonotype. The gene calls are TRBV7-9 and TRBJ2-3; 9 bases map to TRBD2. The J segment lost 3 bases and the V segment lost 2 bases, leaving 3 bases of the junction unmatched. The CDR3 has 15 residues. CDR1 is SEHNR, CDR2 FQNEAQ, per germline (reference sequence). The CDR3 region has the DNA TGTGCCAGCAGCTTATGGACTAGCGAGACAGATACGCAGTATTTT. As protein: CASSLWTSETDTQYF.

This clonotype was observed a few times. The chain uses TRBV7-9 and TRBJ2-3; possible D gene TRBD1, 6 bases. The CDR3 totals 15 residues. V was trimmed by 0 bases and J by 3 bases, leaving 10 bases between them. Germline V CDR1 and CDR2: SEHNR, FQNEAQ (reference sequence). The CDR3 coding sequence is TGTGCCAGCAGCTTAGCGCAGGGGTGGACAGATACGCAGTATTTT. It codes for CASSLAQGWTDTQYF.

The sample holds a few counts of this clonotype. This chain connects TRBV4-1 to TRBJ2-7; D possibly corresponds to TRBD2 (6 bases). Trimming cost V 0 bases and J 3 bases, with 15 bases left between them. This CDR3 region has 16 residues. Germline assignment: CDR1 MGHRA and CDR2 YSYEKL. CDR3: CASSQDAGGPGYEQYF. CDR3 in DNA: TGCGCCAGCAGCCAAGATGCCGGGGGACCTGGCTACGAGCAGTACTTC.

V is TRBV4-3 and J is TRBJ1-2, with TRBD1 matching 10 bases. This CDR3 region has 16 residues. Germline trimming cut 0 bases from V and 2 bases from J; bases unmatched to any gene: 3. Germline values: CDR1 LGHNA, CDR2 YSLEER. CDR3 residues: CASSQDLGQGNYGYTF. In DNA, the CDR3 is TGCGCCAGCAGCCAAGATCTGGGACAGGGGAACTATGGCTACACCTTC.

This clonotype appeared a few times. CDR3 sequence: CASSLPGAYQETQYF. In DNA form, the CDR3 reads TGCGCCAGCAGCCTACCCGGGGCCTACCAAGAGACCCAGTACTTC. This chain links TRBV5-1 with TRBJ2-5, with D perhaps assigned TRBD1 or TRBD2 (5 bases each). The CDR3 is 15 amino acids. Trimming shortened V by 4 bases and J by 0 bases, and 13 bases separated the two germline ends. Germline values: CDR1 SGHRS, CDR2 YFSETQ.

There are a few counts of this clonotype. The J gene is TRBJ2-1, the V gene TRBV10-3, with 10 bases that match TRBD2. Germline values: CDR1 ENHRY, CDR2 SYGVKD. The CDR3 contains 15 residues. Unmatched junction bases numbered 11, after V lost 7 bases and J lost 8 bases. The CDR3 nucleotides are TGTGCCATCATGTGGAGAGCGGGAGGGGGCGATGAGCAGTTCTTC. It specifies CAIMWRAGGGDEQFF.

The chain is built from TRBV6-6 and TRBJ2-1; 8 bases map to TRBD2. CDR1 and CDR2 from the germline V gene are MNHNY and SVGAGI (reference sequence). V was pared by 7 bases and J by 0 bases, with 8 bases of the junction left unmatched. CDR3 length: 16 residues. CDR3 region: CASIHAGTSSYNEQFF. DNA of the CDR3: TGTGCCAGCATCCACGCCGGGACTAGCTCCTACAATGAGCAGTTCTTC.

This clonotype appeared many times. The rearrangement links TRBV5-4 to TRBJ1-1; unclear D gene. Germline assignment: CDR1 SGHNT and CDR2 YYREEE (reference sequence). The length of the CDR3 is 12 residues. Trimming stripped 1 base from V and 6 bases from J, with 7 bases between. The CDR3 sequence: CASSLWTAEAFF. The CDR3 region has the DNA TGTGCCAGCAGCTTGTGGACCGCTGAAGCTTTCTTT.